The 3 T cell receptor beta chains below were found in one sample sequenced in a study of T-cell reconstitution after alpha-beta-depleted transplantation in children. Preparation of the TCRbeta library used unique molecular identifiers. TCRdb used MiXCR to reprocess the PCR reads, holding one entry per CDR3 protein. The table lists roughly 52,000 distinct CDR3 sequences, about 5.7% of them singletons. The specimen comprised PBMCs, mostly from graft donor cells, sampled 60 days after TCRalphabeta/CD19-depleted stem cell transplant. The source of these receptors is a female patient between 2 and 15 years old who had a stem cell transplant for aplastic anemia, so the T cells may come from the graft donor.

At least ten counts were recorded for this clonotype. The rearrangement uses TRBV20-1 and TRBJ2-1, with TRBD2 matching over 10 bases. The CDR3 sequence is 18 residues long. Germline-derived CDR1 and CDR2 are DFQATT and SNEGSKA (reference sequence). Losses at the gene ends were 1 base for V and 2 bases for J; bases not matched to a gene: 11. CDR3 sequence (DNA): TGCAGTGCTAGAGTCTTAGCGGGAGGCCTCAAGGCCTACAATGAGCAGTTCTTC. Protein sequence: CSARVLAGGLKAYNEQFF.

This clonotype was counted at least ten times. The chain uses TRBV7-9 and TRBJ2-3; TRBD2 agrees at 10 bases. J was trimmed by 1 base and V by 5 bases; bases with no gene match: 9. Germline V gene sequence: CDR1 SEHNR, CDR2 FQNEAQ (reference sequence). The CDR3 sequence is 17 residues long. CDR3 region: CASSPAGTSVRTDTQYF. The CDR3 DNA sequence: TGTGCCAGCAGCCCGGCCGGGACTAGCGTACGCACAGATACGCAGTATTTT.

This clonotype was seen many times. The CDR3 nucleotides read TGTGCCAGCAGCTCGGCTGGGGGCCTCAATTCACCCCTCCACTTT. Translating it yields CASSSAGGLNSPLHF. V and J are TRBV7-9 and TRBJ1-6, with D maybe TRBD1 (6 bases). The V gene's germline CDR1 is SEHNR and CDR2 FQNEAQ (reference sequence). The CDR3 totals 15 residues. With 4 bases removed from V and 7 bases from J, the gap between germline ends came to 14 bases.